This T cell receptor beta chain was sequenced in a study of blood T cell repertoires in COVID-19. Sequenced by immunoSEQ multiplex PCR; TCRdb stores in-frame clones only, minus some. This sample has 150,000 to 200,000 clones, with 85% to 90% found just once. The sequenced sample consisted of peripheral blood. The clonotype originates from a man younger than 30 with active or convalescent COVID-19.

CDR3 in amino acids: CASSVGQAHQPQHF. The DNA for the CDR3 is TGTGCCAGCAGCGTAGGGCAGGCTCATCAGCCCCAGCATTTT. This chain links TRBV9 with TRBJ1-5, with D unresolved. Germline assignment: CDR1 SGDLS and CDR2 YYNGEE. The CDR3 extends over 14 amino acids. Trimming shortened V by 0 bases and J by 5 bases, and 9 bases separated the two germline ends. Drawing the rest from reference TRBV9 and TRBJ1-5, the complete variable domain is DSGVTQTPKHLITATGQRVTLRCSPRSGDLSVYWYQQSLDQGLQFLIQYYNGEERAKGNILERFSAQQFPDLHSELNLSSLELGDSALYFCASSVGQAHQPQHFGDGTRLSIL.